A selection of T cell receptor beta chains follows, all from one sample in a study of blood T cells in healthy people across ages. TCRdb redid the calling of the 5' RACE reads with MiXCR, one entry per CDR3 protein. The table includes around 1.5 million distinct CDR3 sequences, around 59% detected once. Material for sequencing was blood. Receptors were obtained from a man aged 18 to 35 in good health. Each CDR3 is given with its conserved first and last residue. A D gene is named only where the DNA matches it firmly. Expanded clones are given a class, and other clones once, few, many or no size at all.

TRBV4-1,TRBJ2-1,-,-,CASSQVASNEQFF,TGCGCCAGCAGCCAAGTAGCGTCCAATGAGCAGTTCTTC
TRBV4-1,TRBJ2-3,-,-,CASSQEGFGDGGSYTQYF,TGCGCCAGCAGCCAAGAAGGGTTCGGGGATGGAGGGAGTTATACGCAGTATTTT
TRBV15,TRBJ2-3,-,-,CATRSGITDTQYF,TGTGCCACCAGATCGGGGATCACAGATACGCAGTATTTT
TRBV5-1,TRBJ1-1,TRBD1,-,CASRSQPGTGGANTEAFF,TGCGCCAGCAGATCCCAGCCCGGGACAGGAGGGGCGAACACTGAAGCTTTCTTT
TRBV6-5,TRBJ2-7,TRBD1,-,CTSSSGQGGYEQYF,TGTACCAGCAGTAGTGGACAGGGAGGTTACGAGCAGTACTTC
TRBV6-6,TRBJ1-1,-,few,CASSYSKADCFF,TGTGCCAGCAGTTACTCGAAGGCAGATTGTTTCTTT
TRBV11-2,TRBJ2-1,-,few,CASSLASNEQFF,TGTGCCAGCAGCTTAGCTAGCAATGAGCAGTTCTTC
TRBV7-9,TRBJ1-1,-,-,CASRLPLGGTEAFF,TGTGCCAGCAGACTCCCTTTAGGAGGAACTGAAGCTTTCTTT
TRBV21-1,TRBJ2-3,-,few,CASSKIQGSADTQYF,TGTGCCAGCAGCAAGATACAGGGGTCGGCAGATACGCAGTATTTT
TRBV7-2,TRBJ2-5,-,-,CASSLVEPIVGQETQYF,TGTGCCAGCAGCTTAGTGGAGCCAATAGTAGGCCAAGAGACCCAGTACTTC
TRBV24-1,TRBJ2-3,TRBD2,-,CATSDPSVAGGSTDTQYF,TGTGCCACCAGTGACCCATCGGTAGCGGGAGGGAGCACAGATACGCAGTATTTT
TRBV4-3,TRBJ1-2,-,-,CASSPRTIGGGYTF,TGCGCCAGCAGCCCCCGGACAATCGGGGGTGGCTACACCTTC
TRBV3-1,TRBJ2-1,-,-,CASSQGPGHPYNEQFF,TGTGCCAGCAGCCAAGGTCCGGGACACCCCTACAATGAGCAGTTCTTC
TRBV4-2,TRBJ1-2,-,few,CASSHLADPSYGYTF,TGTGCCAGCAGCCATTTAGCGGACCCCTCCTATGGCTACACCTTC
TRBV29-1,TRBJ2-5,TRBD1,-,CSVDPGQGEETQYF,TGCAGCGTTGACCCGGGACAGGGTGAAGAGACCCAGTACTTC
TRBV7-2,TRBJ2-5,-,-,CASSLDRASSTAQYF,TGTGCCAGCAGCTTAGACCGGGCTAGCTCCACGGCCCAGTACTTC
TRBV29-1,TRBJ2-2,TRBD1,-,CSVVGQGAPNTGELFF,TGCAGCGTCGTGGGACAGGGGGCCCCGAACACCGGGGAGCTGTTTTTT
TRBV4-2,TRBJ2-7,-,-,CASSQASSPTYEQYF,TGTGCCAGCAGCCAAGCGAGTAGCCCGACCTACGAGCAGTACTTC
TRBV28,TRBJ2-3,-,-,CATRDFAYSTDTQYF,TGTGCCACCAGGGACTTCGCCTATAGCACAGATACGCAGTATTTT
TRBV4-1,TRBJ1-4,-,-,CASSQESYSLTGGEKLFF,TGCGCCAGCAGCCAAGAGAGTTACAGCCTCACCGGGGGTGAAAAACTGTTTTTT
TRBV29-1,TRBJ1-1,-,-,CSAAVEENTEAFF,TGCAGCGCAGCGGTGGAGGAGAACACTGAAGCTTTCTTT
TRBV30,TRBJ2-5,TRBD2,-,CAWTNRAGGAGETQYF,TGTGCCTGGACAAACCGAGCGGGAGGAGCTGGAGAGACCCAGTACTTC
TRBV12-3/TRBV12-4,TRBJ2-7,-,-,CASSLQESYEQYF,TGTGCCAGCAGTTTACAGGAGAGCTACGAGCAGTACTTC
TRBV12-3/TRBV12-4,TRBJ1-2,TRBD1,-,CASSLGTGNPSGYTF,TGTGCCAGCAGTTTAGGGACAGGGAACCCCTCAGGCTACACCTTC
TRBV30,TRBJ2-1,-,-,CAWSDLINEQFF,TGTGCCTGGAGTGATCTTATCAATGAGCAGTTCTTC
TRBV15,TRBJ2-7,TRBD1,-,CATSSEGDRPSYEQYF,TGTGCCACCAGCAGCGAGGGGGACAGACCCTCCTACGAGCAGTACTTC
TRBV10-3,TRBJ2-4,-,-,CAISGGRESREQYF,TGTGCCATCAGTGGGGGCAGGGAATCGAGGGAGCAGTACTTC
TRBV6-5,TRBJ2-1,-,once,CASSYAPRDTVYNEQFF,TGTGCCAGCAGTTACGCCCCCCGGGACACCGTTTACAATGAGCAGTTCTTC
TRBV20-1,TRBJ2-4,-,few,CSARDLGNIQYF,TGCAGTGCTAGAGATCTGGGGAACATTCAGTACTTC
TRBV20-1,TRBJ2-7,TRBD1,few,CSATPRGRSPYEQYF,TGCAGTGCTACCCCCAGGGGGCGAAGTCCCTACGAGCAGTACTTC
TRBV20-1,TRBJ2-1,-,-,CSARAPMDEQFF,TGCAGTGCTCGGGCCCCTATGGATGAGCAGTTCTTC
TRBV7-9,TRBJ2-3,-,-,CASSSSLVALGTDTQYF,TGTGCCAGCAGCTCGAGCCTAGTAGCTCTCGGGACAGATACGCAGTATTTT
TRBV10-1,TRBJ2-5,TRBD2,-,CASSATSGNRETQYF,TGCGCCAGCAGTGCGACTAGCGGGAACCGAGAGACCCAGTACTTC
TRBV7-9,TRBJ2-7,-,-,CASSPRTSRTGIEQYF,TGTGCCAGCAGCCCCCGGACTAGCAGGACAGGTATCGAGCAGTACTTC
TRBV4-1,TRBJ1-1,-,-,CASSQDPPQENTEAFF,TGCGCCAGCAGCCAAGATCCGCCCCAGGAGAACACTGAAGCTTTCTTT
TRBV4-2,TRBJ1-5,-,-,CASSQGEKTQPQHF,TGTGCCAGCAGCCAAGGGGAGAAAACCCAGCCCCAGCATTTT
TRBV7-9,TRBJ2-3,-,few,CASSLNLRSTDTQYF,TGTGCCAGCAGCTTAAACCTCAGGAGCACAGATACGCAGTATTTT
TRBV27,TRBJ2-7,-,-,CASRAQGYEQYF,TGTGCCAGCAGGGCACAGGGCTACGAGCAGTACTTC
TRBV7-9,TRBJ1-2,-,-,CASSWGGGAGGYTF,TGTGCCAGCAGCTGGGGAGGTGGCGCGGGTGGCTACACCTTC
TRBV6-5,TRBJ2-1,-,-,CASSYSMGDSSYEQFF,TGTGCCAGCAGTTACTCGATGGGTGATAGCTCCTACGAGCAGTTCTTC
TRBV6-1,TRBJ1-1,-,-,CASSGFGARYAFF,TGTGCCAGCAGTGGATTCGGGGCCAGGTATGCTTTCTTT
TRBV6-2/TRBV6-3,TRBJ2-4,TRBD2,-,CASSYSRTSLNIQYF,TGTGCCAGCAGTTACTCGAGGACTAGTTTGAACATTCAGTACTTC
TRBV10-3,TRBJ1-1,-,few,CAISPAGRMNTEAFF,TGTGCCATCAGTCCTGCAGGACGGATGAACACTGAAGCTTTCTTT
TRBV25-1,TRBJ2-7,-,-,CASSDPLSYEQYF,TGTGCCAGCAGTGACCCTCTCTCCTACGAGCAGTACTTC
TRBV7-2,TRBJ2-7,-,few,CASSRPGPLEQYF,TGTGCCAGCAGCAGACCGGGGCCCCTCGAGCAGTACTTC
TRBV3-1,TRBJ2-5,-,-,CASSSKKTQYF,TGTGCCAGCAGCTCTAAGAAGACCCAGTACTTC
TRBV27,TRBJ2-1,TRBD2,once,CASSSILAGGPDIHEQFF,TGTGCCAGCAGTTCCATATTAGCGGGAGGGCCAGACATTCATGAGCAGTTCTTC
TRBV6-6,TRBJ2-7,-,few,CASTQSSYNEQYF,TGTGCCAGCACCCAGAGCTCCTACAATGAGCAGTACTTC
TRBV5-1,TRBJ2-6,-,-,CASSLVAGEYGANVLTF,TGCGCCAGCAGCTTGGTGGCAGGGGAGTATGGGGCCAACGTCCTGACTTTC
TRBV29-1,TRBJ2-7,-,few,CSVETTETYEQYF,TGCAGCGTTGAGACAACCGAAACCTACGAGCAGTACTTC
TRBV29-1,TRBJ1-4,TRBD1,few,CSATGTGDEKLFF,TGCAGCGCTACCGGGACAGGGGATGAAAAACTGTTTTTT
TRBV7-9,TRBJ2-4,-,-,CASSFNIQYF,TGTGCCAGCAGCTTTAACATTCAGTACTTC